This T cell receptor beta chain was recovered during a study of cytomegalovirus exposure and HLA in healthy donors. Likely unrecorded immune exposures existed in these nominally healthy donors. With regard to this clone: The antigen remains undetermined.

It was with 60 Vbeta and 13 Jbeta primers that the PCR ran. Sequencing used immunoSEQ multiplex PCR; TCRdb keeps in-frame clones, though not all of them. The sample lists under 200,000 clones; over 75% were seen once. Findings of the study overall: A missense variant in DCLRE1C was later tied to TCR beta V- and J-gene trimming. Productive rates of about 90% or about 30% were seen for most TCR beta V segments in an earlier analysis. Whilst most TCR sequences proved rare, a subset of public TCRs occurred across many donors.

This CDR3 contains 13 residues. V was clipped by 4 bases and J by 1 base, with 10 bases between them. Germline loops: CDR1 SQVTM, CDR2 ANQGSEA. The sequence came from a woman in her forties or fifties in good health and CMV-seronegative. The sample consisted of PBMCs. The rearrangement joins TRBV29-1 to TRBJ1-1; TRBD1 is a possible D gene (5 bases). CDR3 loop: CSVVRGQNTEAFF. DNA of the CDR3: TGCAGCGTTGTAAGGGGCCAGAACACTGAAGCTTTCTTT. The full variable domain, its missing parts supplied by reference TRBV29-1 and TRBJ1-1, is SAVISQKPSRDICQRGTSLTIQCQVDSQVTMMFWYRQQPGQSLTLIATANQGSEATYESGFVIDKFPISRPNLTFSTLTVSNMSPEDSSIYLCSVVRGQNTEAFFGQGTRLTVV.